This paragraph reports one T cell receptor (beta chain). Its antigen is not known. Clones were sequenced by immunoSEQ multiplex PCR, and TCRdb holds only the in-frame ones, with some missing. This table has 20,000 to 30,000 clones, 77% appearing once. Ahead of sequencing, the ViraFEST assay grew antigen-specific CD4+ T cells using viral peptide pools. Cells that had been cultured for approximately eleven days were the source of isolated CD4+ T cells. Infection dated between March and December 2020, before the Alpha, Beta and Delta variants reached the United States. Wells each received two million PBMC, cultured with approximately 9.1 IU/ml IL-2 and roughly 9.3 ug/ml peptides. The data originate from a study of vaccination effects on CD4 cells after COVID-19. Study information: Pre-vaccine samples were drawn 16 days and one week before the first dose.

CDR3 size: 13 residues. Germline-derived CDR1 and CDR2 are SGHTA and FQGTGA. V was trimmed by 5 bases and J by 8 bases, leaving 10 bases between them. Findings and limits, study-wide: In the study, convalescent patients were few, and early post-infection timepoints were absent.

Sequences were derived from CD4+ T cells from PBMCs cultured with HCoV-NL63 spike peptides, sampled before COVID-19 vaccination. This receptor was taken from a human donor who had a prior SARS-CoV-2 infection. The V call is TRBV7-3, the J call TRBJ1-6; D is unclear. Here the CDR3 reads CASSPQRDSPLHF. The DNA for the CDR3 is TGTGCCAGCAGCCCCCAGCGGGATTCACCCCTCCACTTT.